This TCR beta chain was observed in a study of prognosis after radiotherapy for stage I lung cancer. About the research overall: About five patients had oligometastatic NSCLC after surgical resection of the primary tumor, and fourteen had newly diagnosed primary stage I lung tumors. No patient had concurrent therapy with stereotactic body radiotherapy. The study, taken as a whole, reports: A drop in unique TCR clone counts was seen after stereotactic body radiation therapy, median around 10,000 versus 6,500.

Ten or more counts support this clonotype. Antigen specificity is unknown. From genomic DNA, TCR beta CDR3 was amplified by two-round multiplex PCR. Primers (each specific to one TRBV or TRBJ gene) were used in first-round PCR. TCRdb re-analysed the multiplex PCR reads in MiXCR, keeping a single row per CDR3 protein. The repertoire holds 20,000 to 25,000 distinct CDR3 sequences, with approximately 39% as singletons. CDR3 length: 12 amino acids. V was pared by 0 bases and J by 8 bases, with 10 bases between. In germline, CDR1 is SQVTM, CDR2 ANQGSEA. The clonotype originates from a donor at least 50 years old with non-small cell lung cancer. The sequenced sample was PBMCs, obtained before or after stereotactic body radiation therapy (not recorded which). The chain combines TRBV29-1 with TRBJ1-2, with D perhaps matching TRBD1 (5 bases). The CDR3 sequence is CSVEDVRDGYTF. The CDR3 DNA reads TGCAGCGTTGAAGATGTCAGGGACGGCTACACCTTC.